Shown below are 22 T cell receptor beta chains from a single sample sequenced in a study of early T cells in non-severe SARS-CoV-2 infection (dated by TCRdb to the early 2020s). Library prep was done by 5' RACE. Sequencing instrument: NextSeq 500. TCRdb cleaned the public reads at Q25 with fastp, built clones with MiXCR and kept in-frame beta chains. Identical CDR3 protein sequences are pooled into one entry, listed with their most common genes and DNA. The sample has tens of thousands of distinct CDR3 sequences on record, 8% to 13% of them singletons. The ten top clones hold about 4.3% of the sample. The sample taken for sequencing was whole blood. The receptors here all came from an adult who was a healthcare worker with PCR-confirmed SARS-CoV-2 infection or an uninfected control (not recorded which).

In this sample, this clonotype turned up a few times. The chain carries TRBV7-6 and TRBJ2-3; 13 bases align to TRBD2. Germline assignment: CDR1 SGHVS and CDR2 FNYEAQ. With V trimmed by 3 bases and J by 1 base, 1 base remained unmatched. The CDR3 is made up of 16 amino acids. The CDR3 DNA reads TGTGCCAGCAGCTTGGGGACTAGCGGGGGCACAGATACGCAGTATTTT. Protein product: CASSLGTSGGTDTQYF.

This clonotype occurred many times. V usage is TRBV9 and J usage is TRBJ2-3; 8 nucleotides line up with TRBD2. This CDR3 spans 15 amino acids. Germline assignment: CDR1 SGDLS and CDR2 YYNGEE. Trimming took 3 bases from V and 1 from J; bases not matched to a gene: 4. The DNA of the CDR3 is TGTGCCAGCAGCGCGAGCGGGAGTGGCACAGATACGCAGTATTTT. Translated: CASSASGSGTDTQYF.

This rearrangement joins TRBV7-3 to TRBJ2-3; D perhaps matches TRBD1 (7 bases). The CDR3 is 16 residues long. Germline V gives CDR1 SGHTA, CDR2 FQGTGA. V lost 1 base to trimming and J lost 7 bases, with 18 bases between them. Here the CDR3 reads CASSLSAAGGRNTQYF. The CDR3 bases are TGTGCCAGCAGCTTAAGTGCGGCAGGGGGGCGGAATACGCAGTATTTT.

In its sample, this clonotype was seen many times. The J gene is TRBJ2-4, the V gene TRBV7-9; D ambiguous. Deletions cut 5 bases from V and 4 bases from J, with 9 bases between. Germline-derived CDR1 and CDR2 are SEHNR and FQNEAQ (reference sequence). CDR3 length: 13 residues. Here the CDR3 DNA reads TGTGCCAGCAGCCCGCCCAGTAAAAACATTCAGTACTTC. Translation gives CASSPPSKNIQYF.

The sample holds many counts of this clonotype. The J gene is TRBJ1-1, the V gene TRBV30; D remains unclear. This CDR3 region has 13 residues. Per the germline V gene, CDR1 is GTSNPN and CDR2 is SVGIG (reference sequence). The ends were cut back, 3 bases at V and 5 bases at J, with 13 bases in the middle. This CDR3 reads CAWSPGLGTEAFF. The CDR3 bases are TGTGCCTGGAGCCCGGGCCTCGGAACTGAAGCTTTCTTT. Looking up the rest from reference TRBV30 and TRBJ1-1 gives the full variable domain: SQTIHQWPATLVQPVGSPLSLECTVEGTSNPNLYWYRQAAGRGLQLLFYSVGIGQISSEVPQNLSASRPQDRQFILSSKKLLLSDSGFYLCAWSPGLGTEAFFGQGTRLTVV.

This clonotype was counted many times. The genes are TRBV6-2 or TRBV6-3 and TRBJ2-3; D may be TRBD2 (6 bases). CDR3 length: 17 amino acids. V was clipped by 2 bases and J by 2 bases, with 17 bases between them. The V gene's germline CDR1 is MNHEY and CDR2 SVGEGT. In DNA, the CDR3 is TGTGCCAGCAGTTACCCCAAAGGTCGGCGGGACACAGATACGCAGTATTTT. It codes for CASSYPKGRRDTDTQYF.

Ten or more counts support this clonotype. The chain combines TRBV7-2 with TRBJ2-1, with a weak D call TRBD2 (5 bases). V gave up 5 bases and J gave up 2 bases, with 13 bases separating them. CDR1 and CDR2 from the germline V gene are SGHTA and FQGNSA. This CDR3 region has 15 residues. Here the CDR3 DNA reads TGTGCCAGCAGCCTGGCGGGCGGAACCTACAATGAGCAGTTCTTC. It is translated as CASSLAGGTYNEQFF. The full variable domain, in which reference TRBV7-2 and TRBJ2-1 provide the parts outside the CDR3, is GAGVSQSPSNKVTEKGKDVELRCDPISGHTALYWYRQSLGQGLEFLIYFQGNSAPDKSGLPSDRFSAERTGGSVSTLTIQRTQQEDSAVYLCASSLAGGTYNEQFFGPGTRLTVL.

The chain links TRBV4-3 to TRBJ2-1; no reliable D call. Looked up from germline, CDR1 is LGHNA and CDR2 is YSLEER. V lost 4 bases, J lost 7 bases, and 14 bases lay in between. There are 14 residues in the CDR3. The CDR3 nucleotides are TGCGCCAGCAGCCCCGACGTTATAGGTAATGAGCAGTTCTTC. It yields the protein CASSPDVIGNEQFF.

This CDR3 is CASSLELLAGSLDTQYF. DNA for the CDR3: TGTGCCAGCAGCCTTGAACTACTAGCGGGATCTTTAGATACGCAGTATTTT. The V call is TRBV3-1, the J call TRBJ2-3, with 10 positions matching TRBD2. V was pared by 4 bases and J by 5 bases, with 12 bases of the junction left unmatched. This CDR3 has 17 amino acids. CDR1 LGHDT and CDR2 YNNKEL come from the germline V gene (reference sequence).

This clonotype was seen repeatedly, ten times or more. The V call is TRBV19, the J call TRBJ2-7; the match to TRBD2 covers 8 bases. The germline gives CDR1 LNHDA, CDR2 SQIVND (reference sequence). The junction had 3 bases not matched to a gene; V was cut back by 5 bases and J by 0 bases. The CDR3 extends over 14 amino acids. CDR3 amino acids: CASSAGGASYEQYF. In DNA form, the CDR3 reads TGTGCCAGTAGTGCGGGGGGCGCCTCCTACGAGCAGTACTTC. Filled out from reference TRBV19 and TRBJ2-7, the complete variable domain reads DGGITQSPKYLFRKEGQNVTLSCEQNLNHDAMYWYRQDPGQGLRLIYYSQIVNDFQKGDIAEGYSVSREKKESFPLTVTSAQKNPTAFYLCASSAGGASYEQYFGPGTRLTVT.

The table lists this clonotype with many counts. This chain connects TRBV19 to TRBJ2-7; 9 bases agree with TRBD1. The CDR3 loop spans 14 amino acids. Germline V lookup: CDR1 LNHDA, CDR2 SQIVND (reference sequence). Trimming removed 5 bases from V and 3 bases from J; junction bases left unmatched: 5. CDR3 loop: CASSLGTGSYEQYF. CDR3 nucleotide sequence: TGTGCCAGTAGTCTCGGGACAGGGAGCTACGAGCAGTACTTC.

The rearrangement joins TRBV9 to TRBJ1-2; TRBD1 might be the D (6 bases). Trimming took off 0 bases at V and 5 bases at J, with 8 bases between the two ends. There are 13 residues in the CDR3. Looked up from germline, CDR1 is SGDLS and CDR2 is YYNGEE. CDR3 region: CASSVGTAYGYTF. CDR3 in DNA: TGTGCCAGCAGCGTAGGGACAGCGTATGGCTACACCTTC.

This clonotype was picked up a small number of times. This chain joins TRBV7-2 and TRBJ2-3; no clear D. This CDR3 has 15 amino acids. CDR1 is SGHTA, CDR2 FQGNSA, per germline. V lost 0 bases to trimming and J lost 6 bases, with 13 bases between them. This chain's CDR3 is CASSLASAIGDTQYF. Here the CDR3 DNA reads TGTGCCAGCAGCTTAGCGTCGGCTATCGGGGATACGCAGTATTTT.

This clonotype was detected a few times. The chain is built from TRBV20-1 and TRBJ2-7, with D hard to call. Germline V gives CDR1 DFQATT, CDR2 SNEGSKA (reference sequence). V was shortened by 3 bases and J by 4 bases, with 7 bases between the two germline ends. This CDR3 contains 11 residues. The CDR3 DNA reads as TGCAGTGCTAGTGTACAGTACGAGCAGTACTTC. This sequence encodes CSASVQYEQYF.

Many counts were recorded for this clonotype. The chain combines TRBV7-9 with TRBJ2-1, with D tentatively TRBD1 or TRBD2 (6 bases each). The V gene lost 4 bases and the J gene lost 7 bases, with 20 bases spanning the gap. CDR3 length: 16 amino acids. Germline V gives CDR1 SEHNR, CDR2 FQNEAQ (reference sequence). The CDR3 protein is CASSSRGPSLGNEQFF. The CDR3 DNA reads TGTGCCAGCAGCTCCCGGGGGCCGTCACTGGGAAATGAGCAGTTCTTC.

This clonotype has only a few counts. J is TRBJ2-1 and V is TRBV4-1; a possible D gene is TRBD1 (5 bases). CDR1 is MGHRA and CDR2 is YSYEKL in the germline V gene. The CDR3 runs to 16 residues. Trimming cost V 1 base and J 9 bases, with 19 bases left between them. The CDR3 bases are TGCGCCAGCAGCCAAGTGGACATGATTGTTTTTGGTGAGCAGTTCTTC. Protein: CASSQVDMIVFGEQFF.

This clonotype was picked up a small number of times. The V gene is TRBV29-1, the J gene TRBJ2-3; 9 bases match TRBD2. The CDR3 consists of 14 residues. Germline V gene sequence: CDR1 SQVTM, CDR2 ANQGSEA. V lost 4 bases, J lost 3 bases, and 5 bases stayed unmatched. DNA for the CDR3: TGCAGCGTTGGGGCTAGCGGGACGACAGATACGCAGTATTTT. Protein: CSVGASGTTDTQYF.

In this sample, this clonotype turned up many times. The chain carries TRBV19 and TRBJ1-4; D gene ambiguous. The length of the CDR3 is 12 residues. Germline CDR1 LNHDA, CDR2 SQIVND (reference sequence). The ends were cut back, 4 bases at V and 7 bases at J, with 7 bases in the middle. The CDR3 loop is CASSTIGEKLFF. The CDR3 coding sequence is TGTGCCAGTAGTACCATCGGTGAAAAACTGTTTTTT.

The chain uses TRBV6-6 and TRBJ2-3, with D possibly being TRBD1 or TRBD2 (6 bases each). Trimming took 3 bases from V and 8 from J, leaving 12 bases between them. Germline CDR1 is MNHNY and CDR2 is SVGAGI (reference sequence). The CDR3 runs 13 residues. CDR3 region: CASSYSQGGTQYF. CDR3 nucleotides: TGTGCCAGCAGTTATTCACAGGGAGGTACGCAGTATTTT.

In this sample, this clonotype turned up a few times. This chain joins TRBV9 and TRBJ1-1, with D possibly being TRBD1 (6 bases). The CDR3 loop spans 13 amino acids. CDR1 is SGDLS and CDR2 is YYNGEE in the germline V gene. Trimming left V 4 bases short and J 4 bases short, with 11 bases between. Here the CDR3 reads CASSLGQSTEAFF. CDR3 coding DNA: TGTGCCAGCAGCTTAGGACAGTCCACTGAAGCTTTCTTT.

This clonotype was counted a few times. The CDR3: CSALGTGDGYTF. Written as DNA, the CDR3 is TGCAGTGCTCTGGGGACAGGTGATGGCTACACCTTC. The V call is TRBV20-1, the J call TRBJ1-2, with 8 bases lining up with TRBD1. Germline loops: CDR1 DFQATT, CDR2 SNEGSKA (reference sequence). The CDR3 is made up of 12 amino acids. The ends lost 5 bases at V and 6 bases at J; junction bases unmatched: 5.

In its sample, this clonotype was seen once. CDR3: CASSLSDALGVHEQYF. CDR3 coding DNA: TGTGCCAGCAGTTTATCGGACGCGTTAGGGGTCCACGAGCAGTACTTC. This rearrangement joins TRBV27 to TRBJ2-7; possible D gene TRBD1, 5 bases. V was clipped by 0 bases and J by 5 bases, with 17 bases between them. The CDR3 totals 16 residues. Germline V gives CDR1 MNHEY, CDR2 SMNVEV (reference sequence).